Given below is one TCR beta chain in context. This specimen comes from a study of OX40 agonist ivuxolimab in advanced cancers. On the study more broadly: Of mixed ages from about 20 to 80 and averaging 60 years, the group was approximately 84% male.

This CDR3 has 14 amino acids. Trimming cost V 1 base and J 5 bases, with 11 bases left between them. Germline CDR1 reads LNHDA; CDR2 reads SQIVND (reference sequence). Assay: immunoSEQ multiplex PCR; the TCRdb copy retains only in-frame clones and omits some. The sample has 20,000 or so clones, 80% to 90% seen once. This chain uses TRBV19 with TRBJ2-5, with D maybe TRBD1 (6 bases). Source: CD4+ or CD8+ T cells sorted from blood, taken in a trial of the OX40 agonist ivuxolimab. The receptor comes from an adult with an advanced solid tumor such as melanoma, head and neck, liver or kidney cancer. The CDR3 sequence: CASSIGGRGETQYF. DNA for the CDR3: TGTGCCAGTAGTATAGGGGGGCGCGGGGAGACCCAGTACTTC.